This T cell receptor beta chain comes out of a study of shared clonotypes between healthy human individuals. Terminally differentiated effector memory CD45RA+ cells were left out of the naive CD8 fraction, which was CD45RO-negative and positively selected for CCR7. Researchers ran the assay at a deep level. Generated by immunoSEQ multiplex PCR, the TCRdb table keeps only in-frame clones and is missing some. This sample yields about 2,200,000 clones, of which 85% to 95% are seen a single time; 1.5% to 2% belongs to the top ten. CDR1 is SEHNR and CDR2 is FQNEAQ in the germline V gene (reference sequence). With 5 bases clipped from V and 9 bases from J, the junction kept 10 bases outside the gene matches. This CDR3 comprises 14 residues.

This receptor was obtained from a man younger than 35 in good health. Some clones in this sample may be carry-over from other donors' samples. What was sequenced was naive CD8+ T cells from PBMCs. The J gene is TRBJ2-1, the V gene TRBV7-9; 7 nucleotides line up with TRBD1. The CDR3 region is CASSPRTGLGEQFF. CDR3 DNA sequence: TGTGCCAGCAGCCCGAGGACAGGTTTAGGTGAGCAGTTCTTC.